This T cell receptor (beta chain) was retrieved from a study of PD-1 blockade in classical Hodgkin lymphoma. Whole-study results and caveats: Baseline TCR diversity was reportedly lower in newly diagnosed patients than healthy donors.

A note on this clone: Its target is unknown.

The CDR3 consists of 12 residues. Trimming removed 5 bases at V and 3 bases at J, with 5 bases between. Germline lookup yields CDR1 MNHEY and CDR2 SVGAGI. The time point here: cycle 4 day 1 (C4D1), after five to seven weeks of nivolumab. In every patient, relapse followed autologous stem cell transplantation, while exposure to brentuximab vedotin differed. Measured with immunoSEQ multiplex PCR; TCRdb has only the in-frame clones, and not every one. The repertoire has around 53,000 clones, about 75% of them found once; the top ten carry about an eighth. The chain has TRBV6-5 and TRBJ1-5; no clear D gene. The TCR originated in a human donor with classical Hodgkin lymphoma. The source material was peripheral blood mononuclear cells (PBMCs), sampled before the fourth cycle of nivolumab. The CDR3 loop is CASSPNNQPQHF. DNA of the CDR3: TGTGCCAGCAGTCCAAACAATCAGCCCCAGCATTTT.